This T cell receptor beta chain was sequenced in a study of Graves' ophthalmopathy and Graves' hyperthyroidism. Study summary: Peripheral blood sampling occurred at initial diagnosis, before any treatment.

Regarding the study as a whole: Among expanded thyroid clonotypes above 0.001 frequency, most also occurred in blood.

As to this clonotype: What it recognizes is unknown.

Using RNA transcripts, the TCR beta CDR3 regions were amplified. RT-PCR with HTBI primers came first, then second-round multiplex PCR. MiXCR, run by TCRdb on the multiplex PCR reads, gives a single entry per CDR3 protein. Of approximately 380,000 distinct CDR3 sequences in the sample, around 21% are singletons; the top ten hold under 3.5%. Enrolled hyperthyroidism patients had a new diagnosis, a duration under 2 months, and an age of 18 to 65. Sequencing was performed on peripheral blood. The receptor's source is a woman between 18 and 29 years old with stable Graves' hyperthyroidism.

The CDR3 protein is CAISDQGREQYF. CDR3 bases: TGTGCCATCAGTGACCAGGGTCGCGAGCAGTACTTC. The chain links TRBV10-3 to TRBJ2-7; D may be TRBD1 (5 bases). Between the trimmed V and J ends, which lost 3 bases and 6 bases, there was a span of 9 bases. CDR3 length equals 12 residues. Germline-derived CDR1 and CDR2 are ENHRY and SYGVKD.